The following is a T cell receptor beta chain sequence with its context. The data were obtained in a study of preoperative IRX-2 immunotherapy in early breast cancer. Assay: immunoSEQ multiplex PCR; the TCRdb copy retains only in-frame clones and omits some. Altogether about 98,000 clones are present, more than 80% being singletons, with the ten largest covering roughly 2%. CDR3 length: 20 residues. Trimming removed 1 base from V and 6 bases from J; junction bases left unmatched: 20. CDR1 is MDHEN and CDR2 is SYDVKM in the germline V gene. Treatment described: preoperative locoregional IRX-2 cytokine immunotherapy. Preoperative locoregional IRX-2 cytokine immunotherapy was tested in the phase Ib source study.

The source was tumor tissue, collected after IRX-2 immunotherapy. This TCR came from a human donor with breast cancer. The V gene is TRBV28, the J gene TRBJ2-3; 9 bases match TRBD2. CDR3 residues: CASSLSRKQRGAVSLDTQYF. The CDR3 coding sequence is TGTGCCAGCAGTTTATCCCGGAAGCAGCGGGGGGCCGTATCATTGGATACGCAGTATTTT. The variable domain in full, completed from reference TRBV28 and TRBJ2-3, reads DVKVTQSSRYLVKRTGEKVFLECVQDMDHENMFWYRQDPGLGLRLIYFSYDVKMKEKGDIPEGYSVSREKKERFSLILESASTNQTSMYLCASSLSRKQRGAVSLDTQYFGPGTRLTVL.